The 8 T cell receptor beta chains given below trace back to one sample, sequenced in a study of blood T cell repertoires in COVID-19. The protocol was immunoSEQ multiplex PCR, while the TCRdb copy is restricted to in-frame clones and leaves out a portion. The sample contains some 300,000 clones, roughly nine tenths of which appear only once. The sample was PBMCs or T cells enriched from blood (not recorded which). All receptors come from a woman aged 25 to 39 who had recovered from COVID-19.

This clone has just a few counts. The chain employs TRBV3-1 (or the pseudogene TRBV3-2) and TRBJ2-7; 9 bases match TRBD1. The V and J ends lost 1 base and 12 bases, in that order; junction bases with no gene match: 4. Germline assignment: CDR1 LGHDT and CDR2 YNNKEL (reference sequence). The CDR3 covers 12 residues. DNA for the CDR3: TGTGCCAGCAGCCAAGGCGGGACAGGGCTGTACTTC. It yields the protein CASSQGGTGLYF.

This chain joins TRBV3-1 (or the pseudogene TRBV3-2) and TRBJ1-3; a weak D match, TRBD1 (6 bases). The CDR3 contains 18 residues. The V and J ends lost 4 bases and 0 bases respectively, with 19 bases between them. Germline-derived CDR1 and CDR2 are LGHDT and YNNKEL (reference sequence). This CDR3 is CASSPEGTRTDSGNTIYF. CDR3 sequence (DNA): TGTGCCAGCAGCCCCGAAGGGACGAGGACAGACTCTGGAAACACCATATATTTT.

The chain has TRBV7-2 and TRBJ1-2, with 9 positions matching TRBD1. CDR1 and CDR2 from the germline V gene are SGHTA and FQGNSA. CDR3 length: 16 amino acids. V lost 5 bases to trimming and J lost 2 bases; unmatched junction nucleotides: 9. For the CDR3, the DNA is TGTGCCAGCAGCACCCGGACAGGGGCGAAAAACTATGGCTACACCTTC. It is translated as CASSTRTGAKNYGYTF.

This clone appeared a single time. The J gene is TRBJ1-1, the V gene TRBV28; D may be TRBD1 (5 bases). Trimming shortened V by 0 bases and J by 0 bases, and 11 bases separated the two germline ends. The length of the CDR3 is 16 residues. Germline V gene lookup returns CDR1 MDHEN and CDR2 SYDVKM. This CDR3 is CASSLWAGTMNTEAFF. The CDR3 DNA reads TGTGCCAGCAGTTTATGGGCAGGGACTATGAACACTGAAGCTTTCTTT.

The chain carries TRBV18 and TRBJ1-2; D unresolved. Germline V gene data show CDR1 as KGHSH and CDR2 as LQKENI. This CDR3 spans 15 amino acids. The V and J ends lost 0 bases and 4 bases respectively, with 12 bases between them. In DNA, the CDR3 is TGTGCCAGCTCACCACCGGCGGGCGACTTCTATGGCTACACCTTC. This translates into CASSPPAGDFYGYTF.

CDR3 bases: TGTGCCAGCAGTCCCCGGACAGGGGCAGATACGCAGTATTTT. It codes for CASSPRTGADTQYF. The chain couples TRBV9 to TRBJ2-3; 9 bases agree with TRBD1. The CDR3 runs to 14 residues. The germline CDR1 and CDR2 sequences are SGDLS and YYNGEE. With 5 bases clipped from V and 4 bases from J, the junction kept 5 bases outside the gene matches.

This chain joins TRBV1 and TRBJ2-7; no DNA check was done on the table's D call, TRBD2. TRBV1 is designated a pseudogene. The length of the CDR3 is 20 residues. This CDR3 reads CTSSQDCLARLAGISYEQYF. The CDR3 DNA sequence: TGCACCAGCAGCCAAGATTGTTTGGCTCGGCTAGCGGGAATCTCCTACGAGCAGTACTTC.

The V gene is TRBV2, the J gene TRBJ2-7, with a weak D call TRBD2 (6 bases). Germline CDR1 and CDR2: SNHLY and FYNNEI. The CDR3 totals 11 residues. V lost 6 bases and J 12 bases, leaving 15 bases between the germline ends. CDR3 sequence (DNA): TGTGCCAGCAGGGCCGGGAGCCCTCTGTACTTC. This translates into CASRAGSPLYF. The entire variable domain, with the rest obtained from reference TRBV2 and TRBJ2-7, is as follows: EPEVTQTPSHQVTQMGQEVILRCVPISNHLYFYWYRQILGQKVEFLVSFYNNEISEKSEIFDDQFSVERPDGSNFTLKIRSTKLEDSAMYFCASRAGSPLYFGPGTRLTVT.